This TCR beta chain stems from a study of identical twins. CDR3 size: 15 residues. Per germline, CDR1 SGHDN and CDR2 FVKESK. V gave up 4 bases and J gave up 1 base; unmatched junction bases: 4. TCRdb re-called the 5' RACE reads with MiXCR, one entry per CDR3 protein. This table holds more than 1.5 million distinct CDR3 sequences, roughly 35% found once. This clonotype appeared many times. V is TRBV14 and J is TRBJ2-1; 7 bases map to TRBD1. The sample comprised cord blood. The TCR comes from a newborn girl in good health. The CDR3 loop is CASSRGQFSYNEQFF. CDR3 DNA: TGTGCCAGCAGCCGGGGACAGTTTTCCTACAATGAGCAGTTCTTC.